The T cell receptor (beta chain) described here comes from a study of T-cell reconstitution after alpha-beta-depleted transplantation in children (dated by TCRdb to the mid-2010s). With regard to the full study: T-cell immune reconstitution after TCRalphabeta/CD19-depleted allogeneic hematopoietic cell transplantation in children was quantitatively tracked in the study by means of TCR repertoire profiling.

The intended sense of this specimen's treatment or condition label: allogeneic hematopoietic cell transplantation with graft depleted of TCRalphabeta T cells and CD19 B cells. The children who served as transplant recipients had been given grafts of TCRalphabeta/CD19-depleted allogeneic hematopoietic cells. What the work shows at the level of the full study, not this receptor alone: The high TCRbeta diversity at day 60 in some patients was ascribed to recipient T cells and intrathymic progenitors that had survived conditioning. About two months after transplant, the apparently early recovery of alphabetaT-cell counts reportedly depended on just several hundred clones that had expanded rapidly and came from non-depleted graft cells. Hyperexpanded clone frequencies declined over subsequent months; after one year, T-cell counts and TCRbeta diversity were mostly attributed to newly produced T cells.

The CDR3 starts with the cysteine, ends with the phenylalanine, and has 17 residues. Only CDR3 DNA is held: 51 bases, read in frame from base 1. The germline V gene (reference sequence) yields DFQATT for CDR1 and SNEGSKA for CDR2. V is trimmed back by 4 bases and J by 0 bases, and the junction contains 12 bases that no gene match accounts for. Libraries were built with PCR. Instrument on record: Illumina HiSeq 2500. To normalize quantification of the TCRbeta repertoire, the TCR libraries were built with molecular barcoding that relied on unique molecular identifiers. The raw public data were reprocessed by TCRdb itself: fastp quality trimming at Q25, MiXCR clonotype calling, in-frame beta chains only. Merged by CDR3 protein, the rows form single entries marked with the most common genes and DNA. The sample contains a few hundred thousand distinct CDR3 sequences, 27% of them found a single time. The top ten hold 36% of the sample.

This clonotype was counted a few times. Its antigen is not yet known. Base-call qualities are not available, and no considerably larger clone is one nucleotide away. This sample comprised PBMCs, obtained before TCRalphabeta/CD19-depleted stem cell transplant. The receptor's source is a boy under two years old with Wiskott-Aldrich syndrome, due to receive a stem cell transplant. The rearranged chain carries TRBV20-1 and TRBJ2-1; 7 bases in the junction line up with TRBD2. The bases read TGCAGTGCTATGACCCCCTCGGGCGGGAGCTCCTACAATGAGCAGTTCTTC. Its product reads: CSAMTPSGGSSYNEQFF.